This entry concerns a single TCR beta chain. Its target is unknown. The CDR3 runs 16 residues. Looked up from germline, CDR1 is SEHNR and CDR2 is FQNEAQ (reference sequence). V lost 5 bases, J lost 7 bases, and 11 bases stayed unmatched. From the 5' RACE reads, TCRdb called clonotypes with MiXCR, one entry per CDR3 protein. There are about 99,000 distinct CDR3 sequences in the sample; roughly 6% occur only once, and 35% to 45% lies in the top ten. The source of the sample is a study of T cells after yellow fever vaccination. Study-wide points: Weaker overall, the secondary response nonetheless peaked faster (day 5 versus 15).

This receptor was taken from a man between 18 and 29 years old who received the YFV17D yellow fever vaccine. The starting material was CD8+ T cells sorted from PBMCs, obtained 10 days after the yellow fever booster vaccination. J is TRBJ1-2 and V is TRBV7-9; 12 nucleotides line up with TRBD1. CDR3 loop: CASSLSGTGGASGYTF. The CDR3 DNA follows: TGTGCCAGCAGCCTATCCGGGACAGGGGGCGCATCTGGCTACACCTTC. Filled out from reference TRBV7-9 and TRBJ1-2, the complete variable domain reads DTGVSQNPRHKITKRGQNVTFRCDPISEHNRLYWYRQTLGQGPEFLTYFQNEAQLEKSRLLSDRFSAERPKGSFSTLEIQRTEQGDSAMYLCASSLSGTGGASGYTFGSGTRLTVV.